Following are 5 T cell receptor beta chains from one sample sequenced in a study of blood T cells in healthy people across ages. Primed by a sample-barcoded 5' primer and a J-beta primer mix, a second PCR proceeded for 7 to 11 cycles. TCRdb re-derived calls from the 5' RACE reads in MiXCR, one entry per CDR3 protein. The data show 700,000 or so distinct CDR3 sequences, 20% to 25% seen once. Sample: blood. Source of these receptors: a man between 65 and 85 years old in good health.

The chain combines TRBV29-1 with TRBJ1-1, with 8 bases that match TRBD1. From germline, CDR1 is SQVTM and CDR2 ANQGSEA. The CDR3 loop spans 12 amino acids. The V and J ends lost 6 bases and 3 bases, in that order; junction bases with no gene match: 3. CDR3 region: CSVDRADTEAFF. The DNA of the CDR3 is TGCAGCGTGGACAGGGCGGACACTGAAGCTTTCTTT.

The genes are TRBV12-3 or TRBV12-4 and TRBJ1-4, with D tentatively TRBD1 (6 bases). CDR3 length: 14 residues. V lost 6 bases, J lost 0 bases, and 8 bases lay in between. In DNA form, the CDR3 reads TGTGCCAGCAGACAGGGTTCAACTAATGAAAAACTGTTTTTT. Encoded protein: CASRQGSTNEKLFF.

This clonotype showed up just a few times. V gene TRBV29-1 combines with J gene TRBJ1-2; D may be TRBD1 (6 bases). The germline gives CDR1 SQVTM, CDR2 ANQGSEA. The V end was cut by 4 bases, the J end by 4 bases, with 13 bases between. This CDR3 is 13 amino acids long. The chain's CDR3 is CSVAATGSYGYTF. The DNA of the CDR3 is TGCAGCGTTGCGGCGACAGGCTCCTATGGCTACACCTTC.

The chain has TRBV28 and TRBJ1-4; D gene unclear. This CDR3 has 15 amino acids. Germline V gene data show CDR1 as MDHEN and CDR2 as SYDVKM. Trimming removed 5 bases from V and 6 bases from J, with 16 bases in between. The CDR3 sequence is CASSGRGADDEKLFF. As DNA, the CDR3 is TGTGCCAGCAGTGGAAGAGGAGCGGACGATGAAAAACTGTTTTTT.

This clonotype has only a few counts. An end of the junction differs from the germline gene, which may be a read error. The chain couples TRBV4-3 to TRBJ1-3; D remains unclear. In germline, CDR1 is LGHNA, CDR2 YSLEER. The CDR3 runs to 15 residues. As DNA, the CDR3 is TGCGCCAGCAGCCAAGATTCGGGGTCTGGAAGCACCATATATTTT. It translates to CASSQDSGSGSTIYF.